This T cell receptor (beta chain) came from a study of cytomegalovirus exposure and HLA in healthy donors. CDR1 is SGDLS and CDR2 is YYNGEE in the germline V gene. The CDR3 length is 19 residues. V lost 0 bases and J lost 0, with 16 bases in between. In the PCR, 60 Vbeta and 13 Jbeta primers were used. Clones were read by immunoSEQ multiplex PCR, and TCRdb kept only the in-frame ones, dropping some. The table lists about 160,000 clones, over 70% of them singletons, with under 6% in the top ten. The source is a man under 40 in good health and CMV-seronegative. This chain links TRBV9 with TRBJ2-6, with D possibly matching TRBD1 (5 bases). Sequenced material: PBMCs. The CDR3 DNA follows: TGTGCCAGCAGCGTAGCTATTAACCCAGACAGCTCTGGGGCCAACGTCCTGACTTTC. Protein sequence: CASSVAINPDSSGANVLTF.